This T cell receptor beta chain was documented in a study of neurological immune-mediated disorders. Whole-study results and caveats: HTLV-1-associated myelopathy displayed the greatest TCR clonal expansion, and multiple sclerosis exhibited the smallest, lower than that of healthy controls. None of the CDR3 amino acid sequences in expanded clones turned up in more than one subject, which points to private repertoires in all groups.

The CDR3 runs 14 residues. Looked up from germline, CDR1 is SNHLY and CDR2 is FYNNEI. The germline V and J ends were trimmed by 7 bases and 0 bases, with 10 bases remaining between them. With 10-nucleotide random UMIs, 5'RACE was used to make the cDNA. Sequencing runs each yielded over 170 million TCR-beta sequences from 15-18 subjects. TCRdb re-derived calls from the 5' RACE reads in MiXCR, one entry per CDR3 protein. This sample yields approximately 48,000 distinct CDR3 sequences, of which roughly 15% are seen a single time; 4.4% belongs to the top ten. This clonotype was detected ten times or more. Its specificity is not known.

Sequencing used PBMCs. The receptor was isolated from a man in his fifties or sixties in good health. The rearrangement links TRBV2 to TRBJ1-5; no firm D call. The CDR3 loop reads CASTGDNSNQPQHF. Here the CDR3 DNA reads TGTGCCAGCACCGGTGACAATAGCAATCAGCCCCAGCATTTT.